This T cell receptor beta chain was observed in a study of blood T cells in healthy people across ages. The V gene lost 3 bases and the J gene lost 2 bases, with 10 bases spanning the gap. CDR3 size: 14 residues. Germline V gene sequence: CDR1 SGHTA, CDR2 FQGNSA. Only a few counts were recorded for this clonotype. The second PCR ran roughly 6 to 12 cycles with a sample-barcoded 5' primer and J-beta primers. TCRdb reanalysed the 5' RACE reads using MiXCR and keeps one entry per CDR3 protein. The data hold 1.2 million to 1.5 million distinct CDR3 sequences, with approximately 38% observed a single time.

This clonotype originated in a woman aged 18 to 35 in good health. Sequenced: blood. The chain employs TRBV7-2 and TRBJ1-2; D is unresolved. The CDR3 nucleotides read TGTGCCAGCAGCTTCTCAACACCAAACTATGGCTACACCTTC. Protein product: CASSFSTPNYGYTF.